Given below is one T cell receptor (beta chain) in context. The CDR3 extends over 14 amino acids. The V and J ends lost 5 bases and 5 bases, in that order; junction bases with no gene match: 7. In germline, CDR1 is SGHTA, CDR2 FQGNSA. The table came from immunoSEQ multiplex PCR; TCRdb's copy has only in-frame clones and leaves some out. Of about 85,000 clones listed, around 85% are singletons. The source of the sample is a study of OX40 agonist ivuxolimab in advanced cancers. The V gene is TRBV7-2, the J gene TRBJ2-7; 9 positions agree with TRBD1. This specimen consisted of CD4+ or CD8+ T cells sorted from blood, obtained in a trial of the OX40 agonist ivuxolimab. The TCR sequence derives from an adult with an advanced solid tumor such as melanoma, head and neck, liver or kidney cancer. The CDR3: CASSRGQGLDEQYF. The DNA of the CDR3 is TGTGCCAGCAGCCGGGGACAGGGTCTCGACGAGCAGTACTTC.